This T cell receptor (beta chain) was identified in a study of blood T cell repertoires in COVID-19. As for the study in general: Nucleic acid was either cDNA or gDNA, and it came from T cells, B-cell-depleted T cells, or PBMCs.

Profiled with immunoSEQ multiplex PCR; TCRdb holds only in-frame clones, not every one. The data contain 60,000 to 90,000 clones, around 80% of them seen just once; the ten biggest clones take up about 5.8%. Germline CDR1 reads SGHDT; CDR2 reads YYEEEE. This CDR3 comprises 15 residues. The junction had 5 bases not matched to a gene; V was cut back by 2 bases and J by 3 bases. This TCR derives from a man aged 55-75 years with active or convalescent COVID-19. The J gene is TRBJ2-5, the V gene TRBV5-6, with 9 positions matching TRBD2. The sample taken for sequencing was peripheral blood. The CDR3 nucleotides read TGTGCCAGCAGCTTAGGACTAGCGCAAAAAGAGACCCAGTACTTC. This gives the protein CASSLGLAQKETQYF. Looking up the rest from reference TRBV5-6 and TRBJ2-5 gives the full variable domain: DAGVTQSPTHLIKTRGQQVTLRCSPKSGHDTVSWYQQALGQGPQFIFQYYEEEERQRGNFPDRFSGHQFPNYSSELNVNALLLGDSALYLCASSLGLAQKETQYFGPGTRLLVL.